This TCR beta chain derives from a study of blood T cell repertoires in COVID-19. At the level of the study: The origin of the acute and convalescent COVID-19 samples was the United States, Italy and Spain. Sample material is recorded as cDNA or gDNA derived from T cells, B-cell-depleted T cells, or PBMCs.

CDR3 length equals 13 residues. The V gene's germline CDR1 is KGHSH and CDR2 LQKENI. V was pared by 3 bases and J by 2 bases, with 7 bases between. How the authors handled the data: Amplification with reference gene primers provided the estimates of nucleated cell counts. TCRdb's copy holds only in-frame clones and misses some; the assay was immunoSEQ multiplex PCR. Clone size and the V and J calls come from that table; the DNA yielded D and trimming. Of 200,000 to 300,000 clones in the sample, 85% to 90% were seen once. This clonotype originated in a woman aged 40-49 years who had recovered from COVID-19. The sample consisted of peripheral blood. The genes are TRBV18 and TRBJ1-1, with unresolved D. The CDR3 DNA reads as TGTGCCAGCTCACCTATCTTTAACACTGAAGCTTTCTTT. Translation gives CASSPIFNTEAFF.